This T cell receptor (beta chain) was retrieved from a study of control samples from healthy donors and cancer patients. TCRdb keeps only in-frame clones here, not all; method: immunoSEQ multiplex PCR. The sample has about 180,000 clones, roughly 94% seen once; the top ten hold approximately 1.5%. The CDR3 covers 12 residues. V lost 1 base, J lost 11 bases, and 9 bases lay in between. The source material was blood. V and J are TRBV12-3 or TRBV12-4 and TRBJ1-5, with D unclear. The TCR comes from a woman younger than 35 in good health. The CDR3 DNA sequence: TGTGCCAGCAGTTTAGGCCCTCTGACCCAGCATTTT. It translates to CASSLGPLTQHF.